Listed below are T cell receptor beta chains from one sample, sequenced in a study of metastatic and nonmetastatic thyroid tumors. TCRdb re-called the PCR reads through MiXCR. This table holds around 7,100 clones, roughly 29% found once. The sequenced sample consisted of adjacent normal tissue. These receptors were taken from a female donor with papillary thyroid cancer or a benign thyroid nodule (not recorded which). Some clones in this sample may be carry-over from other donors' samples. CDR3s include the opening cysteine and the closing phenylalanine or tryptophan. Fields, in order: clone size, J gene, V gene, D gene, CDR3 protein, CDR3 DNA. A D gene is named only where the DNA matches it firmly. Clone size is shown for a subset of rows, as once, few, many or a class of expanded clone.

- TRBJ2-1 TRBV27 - CASSFAPGDGSYNEQFF TGTGCCAGCAGTTTTGCTCCGGGAGACGGCTCCTACAATGAGCAGTTCTTC
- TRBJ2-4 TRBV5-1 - CASGRTDGNIQYF TGCGCCAGCGGTAGGACGGACGGTAACATTCAGTACTTC
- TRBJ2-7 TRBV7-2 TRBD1 CASSLGGQESYEQYF TGTGCCAGCAGCTTAGGGGGACAGGAATCCTACGAGCAGTACTTC
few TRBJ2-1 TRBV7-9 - CASSLQGGLSYNEQFF TGTGCCAGCAGCTTACAGGGTGGGTTGTCCTACAATGAGCAGTTCTTC
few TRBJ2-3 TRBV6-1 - CASKTGANSGTQYF TGTGCCAGCAAAACGGGAGCGAACTCGGGTACGCAGTATTTT
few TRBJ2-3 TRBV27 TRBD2 CASSLRAGGRADTQYF TGTGCCAGCAGTTTGCGAGCGGGGGGGCGGGCAGATACGCAGTATTTT
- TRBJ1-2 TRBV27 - CASSQAGRYGYTF TGTGCCAGCAGTCAGGCAGGCCGCTATGGCTACACCTTC
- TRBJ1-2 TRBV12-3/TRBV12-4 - CASTIRGWGGYTF TGTGCCAGCACTATCAGGGGCTGGGGGGGCTACACCTTC
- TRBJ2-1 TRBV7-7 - CVRRPDPAGYNEQFF TGTGTTAGAAGACCGGACCCAGCGGGTTACAATGAGCAGTTCTTC
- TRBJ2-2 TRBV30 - CAWTRLRNTGELFF TGTGCCTGGACCCGATTGAGGAACACCGGGGAGCTGTTTTTT
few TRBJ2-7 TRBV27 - CASSFSHTGIVPYEQYF TGTGCCAGCAGTTTTTCTCATACAGGGATAGTACCCTACGAGCAGTACTTC
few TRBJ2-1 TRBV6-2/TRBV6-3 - CASSYRRGTPYNEQFF TGTGCCAGCAGTTACCGGAGGGGGACACCATACAATGAGCAGTTCTTC
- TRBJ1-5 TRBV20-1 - CSASDQGHQPQHF TGCAGTGCTAGTGATCAGGGGCATCAGCCCCAGCATTTT
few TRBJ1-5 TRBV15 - CATSRELARAREPQHF TGTGCCACCAGCAGAGAGCTCGCCAGGGCGAGGGAGCCCCAGCATTTT
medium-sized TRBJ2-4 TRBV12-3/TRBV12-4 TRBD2 CASSLAGEVKNIQYF TGTGCCAGCAGCCTAGCGGGAGAGGTCAAAAACATTCAGTACTTC
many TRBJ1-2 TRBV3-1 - CASSQGAGGNYGYTF TGTGCCAGCAGCCAAGGGGCAGGTGGGAACTATGGCTACACCTTC
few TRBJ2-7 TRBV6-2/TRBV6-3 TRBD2 CASRSLAGGLSYEQYF TGTGCCAGCAGGAGTCTAGCGGGAGGCCTTTCCTACGAGCAGTACTTC
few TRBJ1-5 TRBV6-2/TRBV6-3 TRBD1 CASSTPQGGNQPQHF TGTGCCAGCAGTACCCCACAGGGGGGCAATCAGCCCCAGCATTTT
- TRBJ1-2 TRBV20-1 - CSARGGDLGYGYTF TGCAGTGCTAGAGGTGGGGATTTAGGCTATGGCTACACCTTC
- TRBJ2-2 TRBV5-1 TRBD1 CASSFSRGRTGELFF TGCGCCAGCAGCTTTAGCAGGGGGCGCACCGGGGAGCTGTTTTTT
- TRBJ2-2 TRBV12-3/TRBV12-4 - CASSSQVPGELFF TGTGCCAGCAGTTCCCAGGTGCCCGGGGAGCTGTTTTTT
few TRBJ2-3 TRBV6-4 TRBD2 CASSDRRGGSDTDTQYF TGTGCCAGCAGTGACCGACGGGGGGGGTCGGACACAGATACGCAGTATTTT
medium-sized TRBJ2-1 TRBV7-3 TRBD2 CASSLNGLAGVEQFF TGTGCCAGCAGCTTAAATGGACTAGCGGGGGTGGAGCAGTTCTTC
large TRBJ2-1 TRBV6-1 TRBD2 CASGRVLNEQFF TGTGCCAGCGGGAGGGTCTTGAATGAGCAGTTCTTC
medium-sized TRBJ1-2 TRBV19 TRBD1 CASTGDSINYGYTF TGTGCCAGTACCGGGGACAGTATAAACTATGGCTACACCTTC
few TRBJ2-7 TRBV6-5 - CASSYPGQALGGGQYF TGTGCCAGCAGTTACCCGGGACAGGCCTTAGGCGGGGGTCAGTACTTC
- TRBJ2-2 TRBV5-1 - CASSLDRTGELFF TGCGCCAGCAGCTTGGACCGAACGGGGGAGCTGTTTTTT
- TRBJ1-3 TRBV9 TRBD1 CASSLWDSRTGNTIYF TGTGCCAGCAGCCTATGGGACAGTAGGACTGGAAACACCATATATTTT
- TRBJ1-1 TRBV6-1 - CASSGGTTNTEAFF TGTGCCAGCAGTGGAGGGACGACGAACACTGAAGCTTTCTTT
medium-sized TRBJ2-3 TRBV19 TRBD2 CASSFERGDTQYF TGTGCCAGTAGCTTCGAGCGGGGAGATACGCAGTATTTT
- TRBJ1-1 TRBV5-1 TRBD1 CASRTGNTEAFF TGCGCCAGTAGGACAGGGAACACTGAAGCTTTCTTT
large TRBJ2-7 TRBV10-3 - CAISESQGLGQYF TGTGCCATCAGTGAGTCTCAGGGGTTGGGGCAGTACTTC
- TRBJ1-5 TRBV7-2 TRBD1 CASSLAGDRAKGNRPQHF TGTGCCAGCAGCTTAGCGGGGGACAGGGCAAAGGGCAATCGGCCCCAGCATTTT
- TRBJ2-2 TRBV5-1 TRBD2 CASSFGGTLADTGELFF TGCGCCAGCAGCTTTGGAGGGACGCTAGCGGACACCGGGGAGCTGTTTTTT
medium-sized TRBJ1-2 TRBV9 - CASSGEGSDYGYTF TGTGCCAGCAGCGGTGAAGGGTCTGACTATGGCTACACCTTC
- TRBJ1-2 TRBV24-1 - CATSDSMGRGSGYTF TGTGCCACCAGTGATTCAATGGGCAGGGGAAGTGGCTACACCTTC
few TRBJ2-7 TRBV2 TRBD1 CASGLGTGVAYEQYF TGTGCCAGCGGTTTGGGGACAGGGGTAGCCTACGAGCAGTACTTC
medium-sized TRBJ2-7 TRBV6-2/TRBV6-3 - CASSYSLDLGMKEQYF TGTGCCAGCAGTTACTCGTTGGACTTAGGCATGAAAGAGCAGTACTTC
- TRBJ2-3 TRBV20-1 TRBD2 CSARDFGLAGVGTQYF TGCAGTGCTAGAGATTTTGGGCTAGCGGGAGTTGGTACGCAGTATTTT
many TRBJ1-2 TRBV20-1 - CSARDWGGNYGYTF TGCAGTGCTAGAGATTGGGGGGGCAACTATGGCTACACCTTC
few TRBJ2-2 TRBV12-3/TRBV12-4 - CASSGYRDPNTGELFF TGTGCCAGCAGTGGCTACAGGGATCCCAACACCGGGGAGCTGTTTTTT
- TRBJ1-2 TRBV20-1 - CGAHSDNYGYTF TGCGGCGCCCACTCGGATAACTATGGCTACACCTTC
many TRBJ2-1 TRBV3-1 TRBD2 CASSQGLAGAYNEQFF TGTGCCAGCAGCCAAGGTCTAGCGGGGGCGTACAATGAGCAGTTCTTC
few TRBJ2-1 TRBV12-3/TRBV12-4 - CASSLAGSGQFF TGTGCCAGCAGTTTGGCCGGGTCCGGGCAGTTCTTC
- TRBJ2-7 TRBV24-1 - CAPAEDLYEQYF TGTGCCCCGGCCGAGGACCTCTACGAGCAGTACTTC
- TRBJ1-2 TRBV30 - CALSVGGKDGYTF TGTGCCTTGAGTGTTGGAGGGAAGGATGGCTACACCTTC
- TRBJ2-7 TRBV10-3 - CAISETGQEQYF TGTGCCATCAGTGAGACAGGTCAGGAGCAGTACTTC
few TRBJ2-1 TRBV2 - CASSDSGHPFF TGTGCCAGCAGTGACTCGGGGCATCCGTTCTTC
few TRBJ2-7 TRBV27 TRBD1 CASSVDRGTSYEQYF TGTGCCAGCAGTGTTGACAGGGGTACTTCCTACGAGCAGTACTTC
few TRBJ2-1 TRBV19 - CASSIITGDNEQFF TGTGCCAGTAGTATAATCACAGGTGACAATGAGCAGTTCTTC
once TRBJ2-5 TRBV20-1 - CSAPPGERGGGTKYF TGCAGTGCCCCTCCCGGGGAGAGGGGGGGGGGGACCAAGTACTTC
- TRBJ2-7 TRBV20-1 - CSAAVSGKQYF TGCAGTGCCGCCGTAAGCGGAAAGCAGTACTTC